A selection of T cell receptor beta chains follows, all from one sample in a study of cytomegalovirus exposure and HLA in healthy donors. The repertoire was sequenced with immunoSEQ multiplex PCR; TCRdb's copy has only in-frame clones and lacks some. This sample has 110,000 or so clones, with roughly four fifths found just once. Sequenced: PBMCs. These receptors originate from a woman aged 18 to 35 in good health and CMV-seronegative. The CDR3 runs from the conserved cysteine through the conserved F or W. A D gene is named only where the DNA matches it firmly. Some rows mark clone size as missing; the rest say once, few, many or name a class of expanded clone.

j_gene: TRBJ2-3; abundance: -; v_gene: TRBV7-8; d_gene: TRBD2; CDR3aa: CASSLTSGGPDTQYF; CDR3nt: TGTGCCAGCAGCTTGACTAGCGGGGGACCAGATACGCAGTATTTT
j_gene: TRBJ2-1; abundance: -; v_gene: TRBV19; d_gene: TRBD1; CDR3aa: CASSLETGGTSKQFF; CDR3nt: TGTGCCAGTAGCCTAGAGACAGGGGGGACCTCTAAGCAGTTCTTC
j_gene: TRBJ2-1; abundance: -; v_gene: TRBV5-1; d_gene: TRBD2; CDR3aa: CASRLAGDTYNEQFF; CDR3nt: TGCGCCAGCAGACTAGCGGGGGACACATACAATGAGCAGTTCTTC
j_gene: TRBJ2-2; abundance: -; v_gene: TRBV27; d_gene: TRBD2; CDR3aa: CASSLRLAGVLMNTGELFF; CDR3nt: TGTGCCAGCAGTTTAAGGCTAGCGGGGGTCCTAATGAACACCGGGGAGCTGTTTTTT
j_gene: TRBJ1-1; abundance: -; v_gene: TRBV18; d_gene: -; CDR3aa: CASSPPLRPQGETEAFF; CDR3nt: TGTGCCAGCTCACCACCTTTACGGCCTCAAGGGGAAACTGAAGCTTTCTTT
j_gene: TRBJ2-3; abundance: -; v_gene: TRBV7-8; d_gene: TRBD2; CDR3aa: CASSSDSPGLAGVADTQYF; CDR3nt: TGTGCCAGCAGCTCGGATTCGCCGGGACTAGCGGGAGTAGCAGATACGCAGTATTTT
j_gene: TRBJ2-1; abundance: -; v_gene: TRBV29-1; d_gene: TRBD2; CDR3aa: CSVGLRLARINEQFF; CDR3nt: TGCAGCGTTGGTCTGAGACTAGCGCGAATCAATGAGCAGTTCTTC
j_gene: TRBJ2-3; abundance: -; v_gene: TRBV25-1; d_gene: TRBD2; CDR3aa: CASSIASGRDTQYF; CDR3nt: TGTGCCAGCAGTATAGCTAGCGGCCGAGATACGCAGTATTTT
j_gene: TRBJ1-1; abundance: -; v_gene: TRBV7-9; d_gene: TRBD1; CDR3aa: CASSPGGTEAFF; CDR3nt: TGTGCCAGCAGCCCAGGGGGAACTGAAGCTTTCTTT
j_gene: TRBJ1-5; abundance: few; v_gene: TRBV6-1; d_gene: -; CDR3aa: CASTPTDQPQHF; CDR3nt: TGTGCCAGCACCCCAACGGATCAGCCCCAGCATTTT